The 9 T cell receptor beta chains below were found in one sample sequenced in a study of beta chain features in type 1 diabetes. The investigators reverse transcribed all of the isolated RNA, so they sequenced expressed TCRB transcripts. Assay: immunoSEQ multiplex PCR; the TCRdb copy retains only in-frame clones and omits some. This table has a few hundred thousand clones, about 16% appearing once. Sequences were obtained from naive CD4+ T cells from blood. The receptors derive from a woman aged 18 to 35 in good health.

The J gene is TRBJ1-5, the V gene TRBV4-2; TRBD1 might be the D (5 bases). CDR1 and CDR2 from the germline V gene are LGHNA and YNFKEQ. Trimming shortened V by 0 bases and J by 3 bases, and 9 bases separated the two germline ends. The CDR3 has 15 amino acids. The CDR3 DNA sequence: TGTGCCAGCAGCCAAGAACTTGGACACAATCAGCCCCAGCATTTT. Translated: CASSQELGHNQPQHF.

This clone turned up a few times. V gene TRBV30 combines with J gene TRBJ2-7, with TRBD2 as a possible D gene (6 bases). V was trimmed by 8 bases and J by 2 bases, leaving 19 bases between them. The germline gives CDR1 GTSNPN, CDR2 SVGIG (reference sequence). CDR3 length: 14 amino acids. Here the CDR3 DNA reads TGTGCCAGCTGCCGGGACTGGCCCCCCTACGAGCAGTACTTC. It is translated as CASCRDWPPYEQYF.

V and J are TRBV7-9 and TRBJ2-5; 7 bases map to TRBD2. The V and J ends lost 5 bases and 1 base, in that order; junction bases with no gene match: 4. Germline CDR1 reads SEHNR; CDR2 reads FQNEAQ (reference sequence). CDR3 length: 14 residues. CDR3 nucleotide sequence: TGTGCCAGCAGCCCCCCTAGCGGCCAAGAGACCCAGTACTTC. This codes for CASSPPSGQETQYF.

J is TRBJ2-7 and V is TRBV30, with D possibly TRBD1 on 6 matching bases. The CDR3 has 12 amino acids. Trimming pared 2 bases from V and 7 bases from J, leaving 12 bases between. Per the germline V gene, CDR1 is GTSNPN and CDR2 is SVGIG (reference sequence). CDR3: CAWSWTEREQYF. CDR3 in DNA: TGTGCCTGGAGTTGGACAGAAAGAGAGCAGTACTTC. The full variable domain, rest sourced from reference TRBV30 and TRBJ2-7, is SQTIHQWPATLVQPVGSPLSLECTVEGTSNPNLYWYRQAAGRGLQLLFYSVGIGQISSEVPQNLSASRPQDRQFILSSKKLLLSDSGFYLCAWSWTEREQYFGPGTRLTVT.

This chain uses TRBV29-1 with TRBJ2-3; no clear D. Germline CDR1 SQVTM, CDR2 ANQGSEA. The V end was cut by 7 bases, the J end by 10 bases, with 15 bases between. The CDR3 sequence is 11 residues long. This CDR3 is CSAAQSAPQYF. The CDR3 DNA follows: TGCAGCGCCGCGCAGAGCGCTCCGCAGTATTTT.

The CDR3 nucleotides are TGCGCCAGCAGCCAGGGGAAGACTATGTATGGCTACACCTTC. Protein sequence: CASSQGKTMYGYTF. V gene TRBV4-3 combines with J gene TRBJ1-2, with D uncertain. Trimming stripped 3 bases from V and 5 bases from J, with 13 bases between. The CDR3 extends over 14 amino acids. The germline CDR1 and CDR2 sequences are LGHNA and YSLEER.

The V and J genes are TRBV7-6 and TRBJ1-5, with D tentatively TRBD1 (5 bases). V lost 0 bases, J lost 3 bases, and 6 bases lay in between. The CDR3 length is 14 residues. Germline V gene lookup returns CDR1 SGHVS and CDR2 FNYEAQ. This CDR3 reads CASSLAGVNQPQHF. CDR3 coding DNA: TGTGCCAGCAGCTTAGCAGGGGTCAATCAGCCCCAGCATTTT.

In its sample, this clone was seen a few times. The V and J genes are TRBV7-2 and TRBJ2-2; D perhaps matches TRBD1 (6 bases). There are 15 residues in the CDR3. CDR1 and CDR2 (germline): SGHTA, FQGNSA. V lost 5 bases to trimming and J lost 0 bases, with 10 bases between them. CDR3 sequence: CASSRDTSNTGELFF. In DNA, the CDR3 is TGTGCCAGCAGCCGGGACACGTCGAACACCGGGGAGCTGTTTTTT.

This chain connects TRBV5-1 to TRBJ2-1, with 14 bases identical to TRBD2. CDR1 SGHRS and CDR2 YFSETQ come from the germline V gene. Trimming took 0 bases from V and 7 from J; bases not matched to a gene: 12. The CDR3 has 19 residues. CDR3 bases: TGCGCCAGCAGCTTGGCCGTTGGGACTAGCGGGAGTAGGGTGAATGAGCAGTTCTTC. It codes for CASSLAVGTSGSRVNEQFF.